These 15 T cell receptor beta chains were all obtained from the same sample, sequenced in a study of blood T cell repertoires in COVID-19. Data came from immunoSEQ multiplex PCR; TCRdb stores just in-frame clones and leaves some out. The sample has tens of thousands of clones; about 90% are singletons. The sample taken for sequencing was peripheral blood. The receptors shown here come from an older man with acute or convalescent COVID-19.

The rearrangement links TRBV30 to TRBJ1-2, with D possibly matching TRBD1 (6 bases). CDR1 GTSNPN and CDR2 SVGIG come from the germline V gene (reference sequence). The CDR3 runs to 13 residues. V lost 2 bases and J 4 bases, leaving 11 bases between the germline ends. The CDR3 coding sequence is TGTGCCTGGAGTCCCACAGGGCCCTATGGCTACACCTTC. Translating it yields CAWSPTGPYGYTF.

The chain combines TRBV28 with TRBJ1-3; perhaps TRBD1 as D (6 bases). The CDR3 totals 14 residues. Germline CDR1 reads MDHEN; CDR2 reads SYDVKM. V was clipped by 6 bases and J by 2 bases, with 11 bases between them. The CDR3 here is CASSPRTAGNTIYF. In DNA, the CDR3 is TGTGCCAGCAGCCCCAGGACAGCTGGAAACACCATATATTTT.

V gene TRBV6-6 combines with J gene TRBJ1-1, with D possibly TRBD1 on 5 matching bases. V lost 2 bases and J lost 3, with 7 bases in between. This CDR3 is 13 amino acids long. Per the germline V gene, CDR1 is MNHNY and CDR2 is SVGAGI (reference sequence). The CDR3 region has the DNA TGTGCCAGCAGTTACAGGGGTTACACTGAAGCTTTCTTT. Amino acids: CASSYRGYTEAFF.

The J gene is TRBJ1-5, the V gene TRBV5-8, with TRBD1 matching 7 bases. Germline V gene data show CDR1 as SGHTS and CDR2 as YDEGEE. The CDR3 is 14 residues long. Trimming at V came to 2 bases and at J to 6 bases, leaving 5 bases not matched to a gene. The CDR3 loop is CASSFGTASQPQHF. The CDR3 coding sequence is TGTGCCAGCAGCTTCGGGACAGCATCTCAGCCCCAGCATTTT.

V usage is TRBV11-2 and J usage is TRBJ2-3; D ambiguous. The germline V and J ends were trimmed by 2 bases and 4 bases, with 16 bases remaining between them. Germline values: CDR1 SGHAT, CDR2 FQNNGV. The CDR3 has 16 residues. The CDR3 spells CASSLLSPHAADTQYF. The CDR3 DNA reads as TGTGCCAGCAGCTTACTCTCTCCCCACGCGGCAGATACGCAGTATTTT. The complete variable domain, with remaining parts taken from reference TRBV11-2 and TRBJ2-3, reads EAGVAQSPRYKIIEKRQSVAFWCNPISGHATLYWYQQILGQGPKLLIQFQNNGVVDDSQLPKDRFSAERLKGVDSTLKIQPAKLEDSAVYLCASSLLSPHAADTQYFGPGTRLTVL.

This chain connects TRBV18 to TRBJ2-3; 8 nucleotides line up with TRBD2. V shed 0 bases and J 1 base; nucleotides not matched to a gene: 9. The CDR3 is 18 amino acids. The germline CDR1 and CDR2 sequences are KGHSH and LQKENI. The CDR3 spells CASSPPVGGGPGTDTQYF. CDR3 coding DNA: TGTGCCAGCTCACCACCTGTTGGCGGGGGGCCCGGCACAGATACGCAGTATTTT. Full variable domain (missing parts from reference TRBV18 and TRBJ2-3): NAGVMQNPRHLVRRRGQEARLRCSPMKGHSHVYWYRQLPEEGLKFMVYLQKENIIDESGMPKERFSAEFPKEGPSILRIQQVVRGDSAAYFCASSPPVGGGPGTDTQYFGPGTRLTVL.

CDR3 nucleotides: TGTGCCAGCACCATCACCGGGGTTCTGAACACTGAAGCTTTCTTT. Its translation: CASTITGVLNTEAFF. V is TRBV6-5 and J is TRBJ1-1, with D unresolved. The germline V and J ends were trimmed by 7 bases and 0 bases, with 15 bases remaining between them. Germline assignment: CDR1 MNHEY and CDR2 SVGAGI. CDR3 size: 15 residues.

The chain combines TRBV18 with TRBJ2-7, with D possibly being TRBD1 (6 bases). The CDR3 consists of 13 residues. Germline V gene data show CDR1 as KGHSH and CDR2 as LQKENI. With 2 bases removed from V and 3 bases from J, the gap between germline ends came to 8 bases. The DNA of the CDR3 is TGTGCCAGCTCACCAGGACAGTACTACGAGCAGTACTTC. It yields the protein CASSPGQYYEQYF.

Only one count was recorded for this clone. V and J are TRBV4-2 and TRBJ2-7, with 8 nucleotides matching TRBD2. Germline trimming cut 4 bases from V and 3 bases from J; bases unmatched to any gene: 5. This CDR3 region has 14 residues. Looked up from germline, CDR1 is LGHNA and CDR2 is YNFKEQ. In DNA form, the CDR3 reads TGTGCCAGCAGCCCGGGAGGGCCGAGCTACGAGCAGTACTTC. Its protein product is CASSPGGPSYEQYF.

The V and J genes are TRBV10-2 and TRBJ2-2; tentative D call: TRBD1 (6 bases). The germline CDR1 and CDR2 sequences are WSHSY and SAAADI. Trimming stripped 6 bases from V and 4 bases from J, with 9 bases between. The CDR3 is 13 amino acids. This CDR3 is CASRGQSTGELFF. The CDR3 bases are TGCGCCAGCAGGGGACAATCCACCGGGGAGCTGTTTTTT.

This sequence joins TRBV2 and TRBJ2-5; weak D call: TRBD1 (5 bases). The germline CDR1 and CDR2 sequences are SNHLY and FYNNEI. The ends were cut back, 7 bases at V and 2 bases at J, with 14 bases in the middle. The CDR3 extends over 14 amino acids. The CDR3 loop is CASTVRVEQETQYF. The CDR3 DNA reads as TGTGCCAGCACTGTCAGGGTAGAGCAAGAGACCCAGTACTTC.

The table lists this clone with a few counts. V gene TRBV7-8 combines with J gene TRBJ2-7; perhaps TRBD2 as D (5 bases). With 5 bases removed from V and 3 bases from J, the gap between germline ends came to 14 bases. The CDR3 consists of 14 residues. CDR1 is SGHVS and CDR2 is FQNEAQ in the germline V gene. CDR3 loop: CASSPAGNLYEQYF. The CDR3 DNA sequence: TGTGCCAGCAGCCCAGCCGGGAACCTCTACGAGCAGTACTTC.

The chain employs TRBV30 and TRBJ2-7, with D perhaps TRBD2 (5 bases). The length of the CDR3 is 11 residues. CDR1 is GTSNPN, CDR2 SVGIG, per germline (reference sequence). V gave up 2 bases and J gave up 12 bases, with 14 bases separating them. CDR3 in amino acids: CAWSPSRDPYF. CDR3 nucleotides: TGTGCCTGGAGTCCCTCCCGGGATCCGTACTTC.

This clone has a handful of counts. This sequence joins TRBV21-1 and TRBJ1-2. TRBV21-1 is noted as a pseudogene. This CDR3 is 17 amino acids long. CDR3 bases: TGTGCCAGCAGCAAATTCAAGACGGGGGGCGCGAACTATGGCTACACCTTC. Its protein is CASSKFKTGGANYGYTF.

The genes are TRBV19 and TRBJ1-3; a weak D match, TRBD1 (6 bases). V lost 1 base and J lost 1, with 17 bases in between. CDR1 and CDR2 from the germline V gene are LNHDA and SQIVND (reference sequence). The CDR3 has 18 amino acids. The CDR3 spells CASSIALQGISSGNTIYF. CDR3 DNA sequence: TGTGCCAGTAGTATAGCCCTACAGGGTATTTCTTCTGGAAACACCATATATTTT.